This T cell receptor (beta chain) stems from a study of blood T cell repertoires in COVID-19. Background on the study: Acute and convalescent COVID-19 samples came from the United States, Italy and Spain. The cDNA or gDNA used as material had been derived from T cells, B-cell-depleted T cells, or PBMCs.

Original analysis: Reference gene primer amplification in the assay estimated nucleated cell counts. Profiled with immunoSEQ multiplex PCR; TCRdb holds only in-frame clones, not every one. D and trimming come from the DNA, and the V and J calls and clone size come from that table. The sample includes some 150,000 clones, approximately 80% of them seen just once. The receptor was isolated from a woman aged 45-65 years in a cohort sampled during active or convalescent COVID-19. The sample was peripheral blood.

This CDR3 reads CASSYRGDYGYTF. The CDR3 nucleotides read TGTGCCAGCAGCTACAGGGGTGACTATGGCTACACCTTC. The chain recombines TRBV3-1 (or the pseudogene TRBV3-2) with TRBJ1-2, with 7 bases lining up with TRBD1. The V gene end was trimmed by 5 bases and the J gene end by 3 bases; junction bases not matched to a gene: 3. This CDR3 spans 13 amino acids. Germline CDR1 is LGHDT and CDR2 is YNNKEL (reference sequence).